This is a list of T cell receptor beta chains from one sample in a study of PD-1 blockade in classical Hodgkin lymphoma. TCRdb's table, derived via immunoSEQ multiplex PCR, lists solely in-frame clones and lacks some. The sample has roughly 9,300 clones, about 83% seen once; the top ten hold under 35%. Source: peripheral blood mononuclear cells (PBMCs), taken before the fourth cycle of nivolumab. The source of these receptors is a human donor with classical Hodgkin lymphoma. CDR3s include the opening cysteine and the closing phenylalanine or tryptophan. The D gene is left open where the match is weak. Size tells how often a clone was seen (once, few, many) or the class of an expanded clone, and some rows leave it out.

TRBD2,TRBV29-1,TRBJ2-3,.,CSVEWETGGPRDTQYF,TGCAGCGTTGAATGGGAAACGGGAGGGCCTCGGGATACGCAGTATTTT
.,TRBV6-4,TRBJ2-1,few,CASSDLLFGEQFF,TGTGCCAGCAGTGACTTATTGTTCGGTGAGCAGTTCTTC
.,TRBV2,TRBJ1-2,.,CASSGIVHRDYGYTF,TGTGCCAGCAGTGGAATAGTCCATCGGGACTATGGCTACACCTTC
TRBD1,TRBV29-1,TRBJ2-2,.,CSATGTVTGELFF,TGCAGCGCAACCGGGACAGTCACCGGGGAGCTGTTTTTT
TRBD1,TRBV7-6,TRBJ2-2,.,CASSTYRGQDTGELFF,TGTGCCAGCAGCACCTACAGGGGGCAAGACACCGGGGAGCTGTTTTTT
.,TRBV6-1,TRBJ2-7,.,CASSLELGYEQYF,TGTGCCAGCAGCTTAGAGTTGGGTTACGAGCAGTACTTC
TRBD2,TRBV2,TRBJ2-1,once,CASSIRTSGIYEQFF,TGTGCCAGCAGTATTCGGACTAGCGGGATATATGAGCAGTTCTTC
.,TRBV2,TRBJ2-2,.,CASREQGSPGELFF,TGTGCCAGCAGAGAACAGGGTAGTCCCGGGGAGCTGTTTTTT
.,TRBV6-1,TRBJ1-2,.,CASSLGGGYGYTF,TGTGCCAGCTCCCTCGGGGGAGGCTATGGCTACACCTTC
.,TRBV29-1,TRBJ2-7,.,CSVVMGAGGEQYF,TGCAGCGTTGTTATGGGTGCGGGCGGCGAGCAGTACTTC
.,TRBV28,TRBJ2-7,.,CASRKGTREQYF,TGTGCCAGCAGAAAAGGGACCCGCGAGCAGTACTTC
TRBD2,TRBV25-1,TRBJ2-5,.,CASSEVSGRVWETQYF,TGTGCCAGCAGTGAAGTTTCCGGGAGGGTGTGGGAGACCCAGTACTTC
.,TRBV27,TRBJ2-6,.,CASRVGQRRGGLGGANVLTF,TGTGCCAGCAGAGTTGGTCAACGGCGGGGTGGGCTGGGTGGGGCCAACGTCCTGACTTTC
TRBD2,TRBV7-6,TRBJ2-7,.,CASSLAGRNYEQYF,TGTGCCAGCAGCTTAGCCGGGAGGAACTACGAGCAGTACTTC
.,TRBV29-1,TRBJ1-3,.,CSVGLGSSGNTIYF,TGCAGCGTCGGACTGGGAAGCTCTGGAAACACCATATATTTT
TRBD2,TRBV6-6,TRBJ2-7,.,CASSPGGPYFF,TGTGCCAGCAGTCCGGGAGGACCCTATTTCTTC
.,TRBV6-6,TRBJ2-7,.,CASSSPGWGDEQYF,TGTGCCAGCAGTTCGCCGGGATGGGGGGACGAGCAGTACTTC
.,TRBV27,TRBJ2-7,.,CASSPQVLSYEQYF,TGTGCCAGCAGTCCCCAGGTTCTCTCCTACGAGCAGTACTTC
.,TRBV7-3,TRBJ2-2,once,CASSPTTNTGELFF,TGTGCCAGCAGCCCTACTACGAACACCGGGGAGCTGTTTTTT
TRBD1,TRBV6-4,TRBJ2-7,.,CASRTGQVPYEQYF,TGTGCCAGCAGGACGGGACAGGTCCCCTACGAGCAGTACTTC
TRBD1,TRBV4-1,TRBJ2-3,.,CASSITGTGDTVTQYF,TGCGCCAGCAGCATAACCGGGACAGGTGATACTGTTACGCAGTATTTT
.,TRBV19,TRBJ1-1,.,CASSIGGELTEAFF,TGTGCCAGTAGTATAGGCGGGGAACTCACCGAAGCTTTCTTT
.,TRBV29-1,TRBJ1-2,once,CSVEVSRSLHGYTF,TGCAGCGTTGAAGTATCCAGGAGTCTGCATGGCTACACCTTC
TRBD1,TRBV19,TRBJ2-7,.,CASSAGTGAYEQYF,TGTGCCAGTAGTGCCGGGACAGGGGCCTACGAGCAGTACTTC
TRBD1,TRBV10-2,TRBJ2-7,.,CASRDRGNYEQYF,TGCGCCAGCAGGGACAGGGGGAACTACGAGCAGTACTTC
TRBD1,TRBV2,TRBJ2-5,.,CASSEGTVQETQYF,TGTGCCAGCAGTGAGGGGACAGTCCAAGAGACCCAGTACTTC
.,TRBV18,TRBJ1-1,.,CASSPPIGGARTEAFF,TGTGCCAGCTCACCACCTATCGGAGGGGCCCGCACTGAAGCTTTCTTT
.,TRBV30,TRBJ1-4,.,CAWSRGLEKLFF,TGTGCCTGGAGCAGGGGTTTGGAAAAACTGTTTTTT
TRBD1,TRBV28,TRBJ1-2,.,CASTPAVPGQGSGYTF,TGTGCCAGCACCCCAGCCGTACCAGGACAGGGTAGTGGCTACACCTTC
.,TRBV27,TRBJ2-2,few,CASSFASDTGELFF,TGTGCCAGCAGTTTCGCTAGCGACACCGGGGAGCTGTTTTTT
TRBD1,TRBV29-1,TRBJ1-5,.,CSVGTGNSNQPQHF,TGCAGCGTTGGGACAGGTAATAGCAATCAGCCCCAGCATTTT
TRBD1,TRBV19,TRBJ2-1,.,CASSIILGQGRNEQFF,TGTGCCAGTAGTATTATTCTTGGACAGGGGAGAAATGAGCAGTTCTTC
.,TRBV6-5,TRBJ2-2,medium-sized,CASSYRGTGELFF,TGTGCCAGCAGTTACCGAGGCACCGGGGAGCTGTTTTTT
TRBD1,TRBV15,TRBJ2-2,few,CATKSQGGNTGELFF,TGTGCCACCAAATCACAGGGGGGGAACACCGGGGAGCTGTTTTTT
TRBD1,TRBV7-9,TRBJ1-2,few,CASSFMASGGSYGYTF,TGTGCCAGCAGCTTTATGGCCTCAGGGGGAAGCTATGGCTACACCTTC
.,TRBV5-1,TRBJ1-1,few,CASSFGGNTEAFF,TGCGCCAGCAGCTTCGGTGGGAACACTGAAGCTTTCTTT
.,TRBV18,TRBJ1-1,.,CASSQDTDTEAFF,TGTGCCAGCTCACAAGATACCGACACTGAAGCTTTCTTT
.,TRBV27,TRBJ2-7,.,CASRRRGQFYEQYF,TGTGCCAGCAGACGGCGGGGACAGTTCTACGAGCAGTACTTC
TRBD2,TRBV2,TRBJ2-3,.,CASAGENTDTQYF,TGTGCCAGCGCGGGAGAAAACACAGATACGCAGTATTTT
.,TRBV7-9,TRBJ2-3,.,CASSSVGWGGEISTDTQYF,TGTGCCAGCAGCTCGGTAGGGTGGGGAGGCGAAATAAGCACAGATACGCAGTATTTT
.,TRBV29-1,TRBJ2-2,.,CSAKTSLAGELFF,TGCAGCGCCAAGACTAGTTTGGCCGGGGAGCTGTTTTTT
TRBD1,TRBV9,TRBJ1-6,.,CASSSRQGSDNSPLHF,TGTGCCAGCAGCTCCAGACAGGGGTCTGATAATTCACCCCTCCACTTT
.,TRBV4-3,TRBJ2-2,.,CASSQDPRGGGELFF,TGCGCCAGCAGCCAAGATCCCAGGGGCGGCGGGGAGCTGTTTTTT
TRBD1,TRBV6-1,TRBJ2-7,once,CASSRAGGTYEQYF,TGTGCCAGCAGTAGGGCAGGGGGTACCTACGAGCAGTACTTC
TRBD2,TRBV9,TRBJ2-2,.,CASSSRYPWLAGGSPELFF,TGTGCCAGCAGCTCTCGTTACCCCTGGCTAGCGGGAGGGTCCCCAGAGCTGTTTTTT
TRBD2,TRBV7-2,TRBJ2-1,.,CASSLVASGSGEQFF,TGTGCCAGCAGCTTAGTCGCTAGCGGGAGCGGTGAGCAGTTCTTC
TRBD1,TRBV7-6,TRBJ2-1,hyperexpanded,CASSTSQGSEQFF,TGTGCCAGCAGCACATCACAGGGGAGTGAGCAGTTCTTC
.,TRBV5-1,TRBJ1-2,.,CASSLVLGDRGYTF,TGCGCCAGCAGCCTCGTGTTGGGGGACCGGGGCTACACCTTC
.,TRBV19,TRBJ1-1,medium-sized,CASTHGALAFF,TGTGCCAGTACCCATGGGGCGCTGGCTTTCTTT
.,TRBV27,TRBJ1-2,once,CASSLKNPTQGVHYGYTF,TGTGCCAGCAGTTTAAAAAACCCCACACAGGGCGTGCACTATGGCTACACCTTC
TRBD1,TRBV2,TRBJ1-4,.,CASSELRGRSEKLFF,TGTGCCAGCAGTGAGTTGAGGGGGCGGAGTGAAAAACTGTTTTTT
TRBD1,TRBV19,TRBJ1-1,.,CATQTGGSMNTEAFF,TGTGCCACCCAGACAGGGGGAAGTATGAACACTGAAGCTTTCTTT